Presented here are 18 T cell receptor beta chains from one specimen sequenced in a study of identical twins. MiXCR, applied by TCRdb to the 5' RACE reads, yields one record per CDR3 protein. Altogether 500,000 to 600,000 distinct CDR3 sequences are present, roughly 21% being singletons, with the ten largest covering around 0.91%. The sample also formed part of further work on T cells expressing NK-cell markers.

Source material: CD4+ T cells sorted from blood. These receptors came from a woman under 30 in good health.

This clonotype has at least ten counts. This chain joins TRBV29-1 and TRBJ1-1, with D maybe TRBD1 (6 bases). V was pared by 5 bases and J by 0 bases, with 19 bases between. Per the germline V gene, CDR1 is SQVTM and CDR2 is ANQGSEA. This CDR3 has 16 amino acids. CDR3 residues: CSVHLSPGHLNTEAFF. The CDR3 bases are TGCAGCGTTCACCTCTCCCCGGGACATCTGAACACTGAAGCTTTCTTT.

Many counts were recorded for this clonotype. The chain employs TRBV12-3 or TRBV12-4 and TRBJ1-2; the match to TRBD1 covers 8 bases. After removal of 5 bases from V and 4 bases from J, the junction contained 6 bases not matched to a gene. The CDR3 is 14 residues long. The CDR3 coding sequence is TGTGCCAGCAGTCTCGACAGGGGCCTCTATGGCTACACCTTC. It is translated as CASSLDRGLYGYTF.

The CDR3, as DNA: TGCGCCAGCAGCTTGGTCTCCGCCGCAGATACGCAGTATTTT. Protein product: CASSLVSAADTQYF. The chain uses TRBV5-1 and TRBJ2-3; no clear D gene. Trimming left V 0 bases short and J 4 bases short, with 9 bases between. Germline loops: CDR1 SGHRS, CDR2 YFSETQ. This CDR3 is 14 amino acids long.

This chain connects TRBV25-1 to TRBJ2-5; the D gene is possibly TRBD2 (7 bases). With 6 bases removed from V and 7 bases from J, the gap between germline ends came to 21 bases. Germline V gene sequence: CDR1 MGHDK, CDR2 SYGVNS. There are 15 residues in the CDR3. In DNA, the CDR3 is TGTGCCAGCAGCGAGGGGGGGGGGGACCGATTGACCCAGTACTTC. Translated, it gives CASSEGGGDRLTQYF.

V and J are TRBV11-2 and TRBJ2-7; the match to TRBD2 covers 8 bases. Per the germline V gene, CDR1 is SGHAT and CDR2 is FQNNGV. V trimming: 5 bases; J trimming: 4 bases; junction bases outside the gene matches: 13. The CDR3 is made up of 16 amino acids. The CDR3 bases are TGTGCCAGCAGCGCCACTAGCGGCTGGGATCTTTACGAGCAGTACTTC. This translates into CASSATSGWDLYEQYF.

This clonotype was detected a few times. V is TRBV20-1 and J is TRBJ1-2; 9 nucleotides match TRBD1. V shed 6 bases and J 6 bases; nucleotides not matched to a gene: 11. CDR1 is DFQATT and CDR2 is SNEGSKA in the germline V gene (reference sequence). CDR3 length: 14 residues. This chain's CDR3 is CSAVNRGRVHGYTF. The CDR3 nucleotides read TGCAGTGCGGTGAACAGGGGGCGCGTTCATGGCTACACCTTC.

This clonotype appeared a few times. The chain has TRBV5-6 and TRBJ2-1; maybe TRBD2 (5 bases). There are 13 residues in the CDR3. The germline V gene has CDR1 SGHDT and CDR2 YYEEEE. V was trimmed by 0 bases and J by 9 bases, leaving 10 bases between them. This chain's CDR3 is CASSLGQEVEQFF. CDR3 nucleotide sequence: TGTGCCAGCAGCTTGGGGCAGGAGGTTGAGCAGTTCTTC. Full variable domain (outside the CDR3, taken from reference TRBV5-6 and TRBJ2-1): DAGVTQSPTHLIKTRGQQVTLRCSPKSGHDTVSWYQQALGQGPQFIFQYYEEEERQRGNFPDRFSGHQFPNYSSELNVNALLLGDSALYLCASSLGQEVEQFFGPGTRLTVL.

This clonotype was seen many times. The chain is built from TRBV12-3 or TRBV12-4 and TRBJ2-1; 8 nucleotides align to TRBD2. The CDR3 runs to 13 residues. V shed 2 bases, J shed 14 bases, and the junction held 8 bases outside the gene matches. CDR3 loop: CASSLIAGGEEFF. CDR3 DNA sequence: TGTGCCAGCAGTTTAATTGCGGGGGGCGAGGAGTTCTTC.

The chain recombines TRBV12-3 or TRBV12-4 with TRBJ2-5; the match to TRBD2 covers 8 bases. The CDR3 contains 13 residues. V was clipped by 5 bases and J by 4 bases; unmatched bases: 3. The CDR3 region has the DNA TGTGCCAGCAGTGCGGGAGGCACAGAGACCCAGTACTTC. This sequence encodes CASSAGGTETQYF.

The chain has TRBV20-1 and TRBJ2-3; D gene uncertain. CDR1 is DFQATT, CDR2 SNEGSKA, per germline (reference sequence). V lost 6 bases and J 2 bases, leaving 18 bases between the germline ends. The CDR3 contains 15 residues. Here the CDR3 reads CSANADSLNTDTQYF. CDR3 sequence (DNA): TGCAGTGCAAATGCTGACTCGCTTAACACAGATACGCAGTATTTT.

This clonotype showed up many times. The chain joins TRBV5-5 to TRBJ1-2; D gene unclear. This CDR3 has 13 residues. The germline gives CDR1 SGHKS, CDR2 YYEKEE (reference sequence). V was cut by 2 bases and J by 5 bases, with 10 bases left in between. The CDR3, as DNA: TGTGCCAGCAGCTTAGCGACGGCTTATGGCTACACCTTC. It encodes CASSLATAYGYTF.

The rearrangement uses TRBV5-1 and TRBJ2-3; 7 bases fit TRBD2. The CDR3 is made up of 16 amino acids. Germline lookup yields CDR1 SGHRS and CDR2 YFSETQ. Trimming cost V 3 bases and J 6 bases; bases outside gene matches: 13. The chain's CDR3 is CASSSTTSATGDTQYF. For the CDR3, the DNA is TGCGCCAGCAGCTCGACTACTAGCGCGACGGGGGATACGCAGTATTTT.

The CDR3 sequence is CSASRTGFTYEQYF. DNA for the CDR3: TGCAGTGCCTCACGGACAGGGTTCACCTACGAGCAGTACTTC. V is TRBV20-1 and J is TRBJ2-7; 8 positions match TRBD1. The CDR3 runs to 14 residues. CDR1 is DFQATT and CDR2 is SNEGSKA in the germline V gene (reference sequence). V shed 6 bases, J shed 2 bases, and the junction held 9 bases outside the gene matches.

This sequence joins TRBV20-1 and TRBJ2-2; 9 positions match TRBD2. Germline V lookup: CDR1 DFQATT, CDR2 SNEGSKA (reference sequence). The V gene end was trimmed by 5 bases and the J gene end by 7 bases; junction bases not matched to a gene: 8. This CDR3 is built from 14 residues. The CDR3 here is CSAAPGLAFGELFF. The CDR3 coding sequence is TGCAGTGCTGCTCCGGGACTAGCCTTCGGGGAGCTGTTTTTT.

V is TRBV20-1 and J is TRBJ2-6; D gene ambiguous. Deletions cut 6 bases from V and 3 bases from J, with 9 bases between. The germline V gene has CDR1 DFQATT and CDR2 SNEGSKA (reference sequence). The CDR3 has 13 amino acids. CDR3 protein: CSAPPGGANVLTF. In DNA form, the CDR3 reads TGCAGTGCACCCCCGGGTGGGGCCAACGTCCTGACTTTC.

The chain recombines TRBV12-3 or TRBV12-4 with TRBJ2-1; D gene unclear. This CDR3 region has 15 residues. Trimming stripped 7 bases from V and 5 bases from J, with 18 bases between. The CDR3 protein is CASTLMSRSHNEQFF. The CDR3 nucleotides read TGTGCCAGCACCTTGATGTCGCGCTCGCACAATGAGCAGTTCTTC.

As regards this clonotype: It is unclear where the CDR3 begins or ends on the DNA, so no DNA is shown, and the CDR3 is as TCRdb lists it. This chain's CDR3 is CASSFFVLRAQEAFF. The chain uses TRBV12-3 or TRBV12-4 and TRBJ1-1. The CDR3 region is 15 residues in length, termini included.

The table lists this clonotype with a few counts. CDR3 amino acids: CASSPATYEQYF. The CDR3 DNA sequence: TGTGCCAGCAGTCCCGCCACCTACGAGCAGTACTTC. V and J are TRBV12-3 or TRBV12-4 and TRBJ2-7, with D unclear. V lost 5 bases to trimming and J lost 2 bases, with 7 bases between them. The CDR3 has 12 residues.